This T cell receptor beta chain is drawn from a study of Ad26.COV2.S vaccination and SARS-CoV-2 variants. Study details: Intramuscularly, Ad26.COV2.S was given either once or twice, 56 days apart.

Clones were read by immunoSEQ multiplex PCR, and TCRdb kept only the in-frame ones, dropping some. The sample carries 440,000 or so clones, 80% to 90% recorded once. Noted treatment: roughly 20 received Ad26.COV2.S at low or high dose, single or two shots; roughly 5 received placebo; per-sample allocation not given. Specimen acquisition occurred on day 63 following the initial vaccine or placebo injection. Its platform was an Ad26 vector, and its expressed antigen was Wuhan-strain SARS-CoV-2 spike. Germline loops: CDR1 GTSNPN, CDR2 SVGIG (reference sequence). Trimming pared 0 bases from V and 4 bases from J, leaving 16 bases between. The CDR3 consists of 16 residues.

The source material was peripheral blood, sampled in a trial of Ad26.COV2.S vaccine versus placebo. The receptor was derived from a person aged 18-65 years who received the Ad26.COV2.S COVID-19 vaccine or a placebo. The chain joins TRBV30 to TRBJ2-1, with a weak D call TRBD1 (5 bases). CDR3 residues: CAWSVGVGSLYNEQFF. The CDR3, as DNA: TGTGCCTGGAGTGTAGGGGTGGGGTCCCTTTACAATGAGCAGTTCTTC.